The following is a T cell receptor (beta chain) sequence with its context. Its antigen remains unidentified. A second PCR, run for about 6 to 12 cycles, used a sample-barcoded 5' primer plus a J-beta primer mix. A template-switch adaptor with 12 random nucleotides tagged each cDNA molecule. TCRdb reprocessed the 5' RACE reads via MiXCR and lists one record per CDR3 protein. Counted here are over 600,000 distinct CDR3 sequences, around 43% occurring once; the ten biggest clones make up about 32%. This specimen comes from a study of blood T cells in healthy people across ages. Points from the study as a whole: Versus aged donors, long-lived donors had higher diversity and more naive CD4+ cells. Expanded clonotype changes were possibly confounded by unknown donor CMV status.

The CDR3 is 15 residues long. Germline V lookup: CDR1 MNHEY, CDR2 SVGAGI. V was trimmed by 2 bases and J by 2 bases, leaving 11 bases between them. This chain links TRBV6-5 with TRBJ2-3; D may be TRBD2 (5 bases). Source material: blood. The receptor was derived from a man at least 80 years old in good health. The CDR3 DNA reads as TGTGCCAGCAGTTACGCCAGAGGGAACACAGATACGCAGTATTTT. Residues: CASSYARGNTDTQYF.